A single sample is the source of the 10 T cell receptor beta chains below, sequenced in a study of T cell changes during pregnancy in multiple sclerosis (dated by TCRdb to the late 2010s). Library method: the immunoSEQ multiplex PCR assay. Sourced from immuneACCESS, this table was stored by TCRdb with only in-frame sequences that have V and J called. A share of the clones is absent; for the studies checked, an unresolved V gene accounts for under half, and the remainder has no known explanation. Counted in this sample were nearly 110,000 clones; roughly 92% of them appeared once. The ten most abundant clones make up 0.78% of the sample. Here the sequenced sample was peripheral blood, taken in the third trimester of pregnancy. These receptors came from a female donor in good health, enrolled as a control in a pregnancy study.

J is TRBJ2-1 and V is TRBV7-3, with TRBD2 matching 13 bases. The V gene end was trimmed by 5 bases and the J gene end by 8 bases; junction bases not matched to a gene: 12. This CDR3 comprises 17 residues. Germline V gene data show CDR1 as SGHTA and CDR2 as FQGTGA. The CDR3 coding sequence is TGTGCCAGCAGCGAATCCCCTGGGACTAGCGGGGCCTATGAGCAGTTCTTC. It is translated as CASSESPGTSGAYEQFF.

The chain uses TRBV6-1 and TRBJ2-5, with 9 bases aligning to TRBD1. The CDR3 consists of 14 residues. CDR1 and CDR2 (germline): MNHNS, SASEGT. The V segment lost 4 bases and the J segment 2 bases; nucleotides outside the gene matches: 2. The CDR3 loop reads CASSVDRGQETQYF. The CDR3 DNA reads as TGTGCCAGCAGTGTTGACAGGGGGCAAGAGACCCAGTACTTC.

This clone was detected only once. V usage is TRBV7-9 and J usage is TRBJ2-5; no definite D call. V shed 6 bases and J shed 1 base, with 9 bases lying between them. The CDR3 has 13 amino acids. The germline CDR1 and CDR2 sequences are SEHNR and FQNEAQ (reference sequence). CDR3 protein: CASRKTLQETQYF. The DNA for the CDR3 is TGTGCCAGCAGAAAGACACTCCAAGAGACCCAGTACTTC.

This chain links TRBV2 with TRBJ2-6, with a weak D call TRBD1 (6 bases). The V end was cut by 4 bases, the J end by 0 bases, with 19 bases between. This CDR3 spans 19 amino acids. Germline V CDR1 and CDR2: SNHLY, FYNNEI. The CDR3 sequence is CASSVGIGQPSSGANVLTF. CDR3 in DNA: TGTGCCAGCAGTGTGGGAATTGGACAGCCAAGCTCTGGGGCCAACGTCCTGACTTTC.

The chain links TRBV9 to TRBJ2-3, with 9 bases matching TRBD1. Trimming cost V 6 bases and J 5 bases; bases outside gene matches: 10. The CDR3 sequence is 15 residues long. Germline V gene lookup returns CDR1 SGDLS and CDR2 YYNGEE. CDR3 sequence (DNA): TGTGCCAGCACCCTTAGACAGGGGGAGGAAGATACGCAGTATTTT. Residues: CASTLRQGEEDTQYF.

This clone is a singleton in its sample. The rearrangement links TRBV6-5 to TRBJ1-3; TRBD1 might be the D (5 bases). Per the germline V gene, CDR1 is MNHEY and CDR2 is SVGAGI. Trimming removed 0 bases at V and 3 bases at J, with 12 bases between. The CDR3 runs 16 residues. As DNA, the CDR3 is TGTGCCAGCAGTTACTCGGGACTGGGTTTTGGAAACACCATATATTTT. Protein: CASSYSGLGFGNTIYF.

The chain links TRBV5-1 to TRBJ1-1; TRBD1 matches at 9 bases. The germline CDR1 and CDR2 sequences are SGHRS and YFSETQ. The CDR3 spans 14 residues. Trimming took 7 bases from V and 1 from J; bases not matched to a gene: 5. The CDR3 spells CASDTGGRNTEAFF. The CDR3 DNA follows: TGCGCCAGCGACACAGGGGGCAGGAACACTGAAGCTTTCTTT.

The rearrangement joins TRBV5-1 to TRBJ2-3, with 11 bases identical to TRBD2. CDR1 and CDR2 (germline): SGHRS, YFSETQ. V dropped 4 bases and J dropped 6; count of bases not matched to a gene: 10. The CDR3 runs 16 residues. CDR3 sequence: CASSPGRLAGIDTQYF. DNA for the CDR3: TGCGCCAGCAGCCCAGGGAGACTAGCGGGGATCGATACGCAGTATTTT.

This chain links TRBV7-2 with TRBJ1-1; D may be TRBD1 (6 bases). CDR3 length: 15 residues. Germline values: CDR1 SGHTA, CDR2 FQGNSA. Trimming shortened V by 1 base and J by 6 bases, and 15 bases separated the two germline ends. CDR3 in amino acids: CASSLGTGQISEAFF. CDR3 bases: TGTGCCAGCAGCTTAGGTACAGGGCAGATTTCTGAAGCTTTCTTT.

The chain couples TRBV9 to TRBJ1-1, with 8 bases aligning to TRBD1. Germline lookup yields CDR1 SGDLS and CDR2 YYNGEE. This CDR3 has 16 residues. With V trimmed by 3 bases and J by 1 base, 8 bases remained unmatched. CDR3 in amino acids: CASSEGGQGANTEAFF. CDR3 in DNA: TGTGCCAGCAGCGAGGGGGGGCAGGGGGCGAACACTGAAGCTTTCTTT.